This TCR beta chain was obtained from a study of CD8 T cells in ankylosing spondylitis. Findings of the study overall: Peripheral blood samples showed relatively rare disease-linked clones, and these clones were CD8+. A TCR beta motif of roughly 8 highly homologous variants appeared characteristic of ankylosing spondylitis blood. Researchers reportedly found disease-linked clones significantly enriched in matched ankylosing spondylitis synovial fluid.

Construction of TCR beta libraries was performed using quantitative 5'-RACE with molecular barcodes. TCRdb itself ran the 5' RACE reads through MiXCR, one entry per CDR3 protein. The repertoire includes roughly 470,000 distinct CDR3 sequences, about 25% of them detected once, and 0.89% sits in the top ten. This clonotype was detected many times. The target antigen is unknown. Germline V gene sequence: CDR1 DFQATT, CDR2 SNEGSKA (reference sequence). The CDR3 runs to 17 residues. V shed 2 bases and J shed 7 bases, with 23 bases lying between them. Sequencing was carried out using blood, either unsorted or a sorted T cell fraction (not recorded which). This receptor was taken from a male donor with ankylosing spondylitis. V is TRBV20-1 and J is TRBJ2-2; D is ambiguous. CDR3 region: CSARTPMRTRWGGELFF. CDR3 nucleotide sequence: TGCAGTGCTAGAACTCCCATGAGGACGAGGTGGGGCGGGGAGCTGTTTTTT.